These 16 T cell receptor beta chains originate from one sample sequenced in a study of T-cell memory formation after mild COVID-19. MiXCR was run by TCRdb on the 5' RACE reads, yielding one entry per CDR3 protein. The sample records 450,000 to 700,000 distinct CDR3 sequences, roughly 18% being singletons. The sample was PBMCs or a T cell subset sorted from them (not recorded which). These TCRs come from an adult woman who had mild COVID-19 (a few samples of this study predate the infection). Cell type and time point are not known.

V and J are TRBV7-8 and TRBJ2-7, with D maybe TRBD1 (5 bases). The germline CDR1 and CDR2 sequences are SGHVS and FQNEAQ. This CDR3 contains 14 residues. The ends were cut back, 2 bases at V and 5 bases at J, with 13 bases in the middle. CDR3 in amino acids: CASSLRQSKDEQYF. Here the CDR3 DNA reads TGTGCCAGCAGCTTAAGACAGTCCAAGGACGAGCAGTACTTC. The full variable domain, its missing parts supplied by reference TRBV7-8 and TRBJ2-7, is GAGVSQSPRYKVAKRGQDVALRCDPISGHVSLFWYQQALGQGPEFLTYFQNEAQLDKSGLPSDRFFAERPEGSVSTLKIQRTQQEDSAVYLCASSLRQSKDEQYFGPGTRLTVT.

This clonotype has a handful of counts. CDR3 sequence: CASSPQASGTSETQYF. In DNA, the CDR3 is TGTGCCAGCTCACCCCAGGCTAGCGGGACATCGGAGACCCAGTACTTC. This sequence joins TRBV18 and TRBJ2-5, with TRBD2 matching over 9 bases. Germline V CDR1 and CDR2: KGHSH, LQKENI. This CDR3 is built from 16 residues. J was trimmed by 5 bases and V by 3 bases; bases with no gene match: 10.

Only a few counts were recorded for this clonotype. The J gene is TRBJ2-1, the V gene TRBV9, with 15 nucleotides matching TRBD2. J was trimmed by 5 bases and V by 3 bases; bases with no gene match: 3. CDR3 size: 16 residues. Germline CDR1 reads SGDLS; CDR2 reads YYNGEE. The CDR3 protein is CASSAGLAGGNNEQFF. Here the CDR3 DNA reads TGTGCCAGCAGCGCCGGACTAGCGGGGGGGAACAATGAGCAGTTCTTC.

The J gene is TRBJ2-7, the V gene TRBV6-5; TRBD2 aligns across 10 bases. The ends lost 5 bases at V and 9 bases at J; junction bases unmatched: 4. The CDR3 has 12 residues. From germline, CDR1 is MNHEY and CDR2 SVGAGI. This CDR3 is CASSPGTSVQYF. The CDR3 DNA sequence: TGTGCCAGCAGTCCCGGGACTAGCGTGCAGTACTTC.

In its sample, this clonotype was seen a few times. The chain joins TRBV6-1 to TRBJ2-1; D call uncertain. Trimming took off 4 bases at V and 8 bases at J, with 12 bases between the two ends. The V gene's germline CDR1 is MNHNS and CDR2 SASEGT. CDR3 length equals 13 residues. DNA of the CDR3: TGTGCCAGCAGTGGCGGCGCTTGGTATGAGCAGTTCTTC. Protein product: CASSGGAWYEQFF.

The chain recombines TRBV6-1 with TRBJ1-6, with no clear D. Between the trimmed V and J ends, which lost 0 bases and 7 bases, there was a span of 4 bases. Germline CDR1 is MNHNS and CDR2 is SASEGT. The CDR3 length is 13 residues. CDR3 bases: TGTGCCAGCAGTGAAGCGTACAATTCACCCCTCCACTTT. Amino acid sequence: CASSEAYNSPLHF.

This clonotype was found many times. V and J are TRBV5-4 and TRBJ2-5; D could derive from TRBD1 or TRBD2 (5 bases each). The CDR3 has 17 amino acids. Germline V gene lookup returns CDR1 SGHNT and CDR2 YYREEE (reference sequence). Trimming stripped 4 bases from V and 3 bases from J, with 22 bases between. The CDR3 protein is CASSQGPLSSFEETQYF. The CDR3 region has the DNA TGTGCCAGCAGCCAGGGACCACTGTCTAGTTTTGAAGAGACCCAGTACTTC.

The chain recombines TRBV6-5 with TRBJ2-1; 9 positions agree with TRBD2. The CDR3 extends over 19 amino acids. J lost 0 bases, V lost 2 bases, and 11 bases had no gene match. CDR1 and CDR2 from the germline V gene are MNHEY and SVGAGI. In DNA, the CDR3 is TGTGCCAGCAGTTACGATGCGGTAGCGGGGGAGAGCTCCTACAATGAGCAGTTCTTC. Amino acid sequence: CASSYDAVAGESSYNEQFF.

This clonotype was picked up a small number of times. The V call is TRBV12-3 or TRBV12-4, the J call TRBJ2-3; weak D call: TRBD1 (5 bases). The germline V and J ends were trimmed by 7 bases and 10 bases, with 15 bases remaining between them. The length of the CDR3 is 12 residues. This CDR3 is CASKRPGRAQYF. The CDR3, as DNA: TGTGCCAGCAAACGACCCGGCAGGGCGCAGTATTTT.

This clonotype was counted only a few times. The chain carries TRBV5-4 and TRBJ1-5; D gene ambiguous. In germline, CDR1 is SGHNT, CDR2 YYREEE (reference sequence). The V and J ends lost 4 bases and 7 bases respectively, with 9 bases between them. The CDR3 extends over 12 amino acids. CDR3 region: CASSADGQPQHF. DNA for the CDR3: TGTGCCAGCAGCGCGGACGGGCAGCCCCAGCATTTT.

This clonotype was counted a few times. The CDR3 spells CAWSVGMGNTEAFF. CDR3 bases: TGTGCCTGGAGTGTCGGGATGGGGAACACTGAAGCTTTCTTT. V and J are TRBV30 and TRBJ1-1, with D hard to call. Germline values: CDR1 GTSNPN, CDR2 SVGIG (reference sequence). V lost 0 bases to trimming and J lost 1 base, with 9 bases between them. This CDR3 is 14 amino acids long.

In this sample, this clonotype turned up many times. The rearrangement links TRBV3-1 to TRBJ1-5; no firm D call. Germline V gene lookup returns CDR1 LGHDT and CDR2 YNNKEL (reference sequence). V was cut by 1 base and J by 3 bases, with 22 bases left in between. This CDR3 region has 19 residues. The CDR3 region has the DNA TGTGCCAGCAGCCAAGGCCTCCTGCGGGTCCGCTCGTACAATCAGCCCCAGCATTTT. Translated: CASSQGLLRVRSYNQPQHF.

This clonotype came up once. The V call is TRBV11-2, the J call TRBJ2-1, with D possibly TRBD2 on 5 matching bases. Germline CDR1 and CDR2: SGHAT and FQNNGV. Trimming shortened V by 5 bases and J by 8 bases, and 16 bases separated the two germline ends. The CDR3 sequence is 14 residues long. CDR3 amino acids: CASSPLAGGDEQFF. For the CDR3, the DNA is TGTGCCAGCAGCCCGCTGGCAGGAGGCGATGAGCAGTTCTTC.

V gene TRBV5-1 combines with J gene TRBJ2-2; possible D gene TRBD2, 6 bases. In germline, CDR1 is SGHRS, CDR2 YFSETQ. The CDR3 extends over 14 amino acids. V dropped 7 bases and J dropped 0 bases, with 10 bases sitting between them. The CDR3 sequence is CASLSGANTGELFF. The CDR3 nucleotides read TGCGCCAGCCTTAGCGGAGCGAACACCGGGGAGCTGTTTTTT.

This clonotype was detected a few times. The rearrangement uses TRBV5-5 and TRBJ1-2, with D unclear. This CDR3 spans 14 amino acids. With 4 bases removed from V and 6 bases from J, the gap between germline ends came to 16 bases. Germline V gene sequence: CDR1 SGHKS, CDR2 YYEKEE (reference sequence). The CDR3: CASSVQHTPDGYTF. The CDR3 nucleotides are TGTGCCAGCAGCGTGCAACATACCCCGGATGGCTACACCTTC.

This clonotype was seen a handful of times. The gene calls are TRBV18 and TRBJ1-2, with 9 bases that match TRBD1. In germline, CDR1 is KGHSH, CDR2 LQKENI. This CDR3 contains 15 residues. V lost 5 bases and J lost 4; bases outside the gene matches: 8. The CDR3 sequence: CASSVTGTGIYGYTF. CDR3 coding DNA: TGTGCCAGCTCAGTGACGGGGACAGGGATCTATGGCTACACCTTC.